A selection of T cell receptor beta chains follows, all from one sample in a study of blood T cell repertoires in COVID-19. Repertoires were generated with immunoSEQ multiplex PCR, while TCRdb's copy carries only in-frame clones and drops some. The profile shows 170,000 or so clones, around 83% of them singletons. The sequenced material came from peripheral blood. The receptors derive from a woman between 70 and 85 years old with COVID-19, enrolled during active disease. Each CDR3 is given with its conserved first and last residue. A D gene is named only where the DNA matches it firmly. Clone sizes are given selectively: once, few, many, or a class where the clone is expanded.

V	J	D	size	CDR3	DNA
TRBV18	TRBJ1-5	TRBD1	.	CASSPGQGGNQPQHF	TGTGCCAGCTCACCTGGACAGGGGGGGAATCAGCCCCAGCATTTT
TRBV4-3	TRBJ1-1	.	.	CASRSDPRGTEAFF	TGCGCCAGCAGGTCAGATCCAAGGGGCACTGAAGCTTTCTTT
TRBV7-2	TRBJ2-7	TRBD2	few	CASSWTSGVSYEQYF	TGTGCCAGCAGCTGGACTAGCGGAGTTTCCTACGAGCAGTACTTC
TRBV30	TRBJ1-1	TRBD1	.	CASQGARVTEAFF	TGTGCCTCACAGGGGGCGCGGGTTACTGAAGCTTTCTTT
TRBV7-6	TRBJ2-1	TRBD2	once	CASSLLAGGPPDEQFF	TGTGCCAGCAGCTTACTAGCGGGAGGGCCCCCGGATGAGCAGTTCTTC
TRBV24-1	TRBJ2-5	.	.	CATSAGQETQYF	TGTGCCACCAGTGCAGGGCAAGAGACCCAGTACTTC
TRBV5-1	TRBJ2-1	.	few	CASSLKGPNNEQFF	TGCGCCAGCAGCTTGAAGGGGCCTAACAATGAGCAGTTCTTC
TRBV29-1	TRBJ2-7	.	.	CSAVRLGDEQYF	TGCAGCGCCGTGCGGTTGGGAGACGAGCAGTACTTC
TRBV7-2	TRBJ2-7	.	once	CASSLTHGLYEQYF	TGTGCCAGCAGCTTAACCCACGGGTTGTACGAGCAGTACTTC
TRBV28	TRBJ2-1	TRBD2	few	CASSSPGLAGNEQFF	TGTGCCAGCAGTAGTCCGGGACTAGCGGGGAATGAGCAGTTCTTC
TRBV18	TRBJ1-4	TRBD1	.	CASSPLQGASEKLFF	TGTGCCAGCTCACCACTCCAGGGGGCGAGTGAAAAACTGTTTTTT
TRBV2	TRBJ1-6	.	.	CASNPSGLENSPLHF	TGTGCCAGCAACCCGTCAGGCCTCGAGAATTCACCCCTCCACTTT
TRBV7-9	TRBJ2-3	TRBD2	once	CASSPGTSGHTDTQYF	TGTGCCAGCAGCCCCGGGACTAGCGGTCACACAGATACGCAGTATTTT
TRBV11-3	TRBJ2-1	TRBD2	.	CASSLDTTSGYSGNEQFF	TGTGCCAGCAGCTTAGACACCACTAGCGGCTATAGCGGGAATGAGCAGTTCTTC
TRBV30	TRBJ2-5	.	.	CAWSVKGSSAQETQYF	TGTGCCTGGAGTGTAAAGGGGTCTAGCGCACAAGAGACCCAGTACTTC
TRBV10-3	TRBJ1-3	.	once	CAISAGGRTGNTIYF	TGTGCCATCAGTGCCGGGGGGAGGACTGGAAACACCATATATTTT
TRBV30	TRBJ2-1	.	.	CAWSRGTPTYNEQFF	TGTGCCTGGAGCCGGGGGACCCCGACTTACAATGAGCAGTTCTTC
TRBV24-1	TRBJ2-1	TRBD1	.	CATSGLSQGGRYNEQFF	TGTGCCACCAGTGGCCTATCACAGGGGGGAAGGTACAATGAGCAGTTCTTC
TRBV28	TRBJ1-5	.	.	CASQRGGSNQPQHF	TGTGCCAGCCAGCGGGGGGGTAGCAATCAGCCCCAGCATTTT
TRBV3-1/TRBV3-2	TRBJ1-4	.	few	CASSHRLRGTNEKLFF	TGTGCCAGCAGCCACAGGTTACGGGGAACTAATGAAAAACTGTTTTTT
TRBV7-6	TRBJ1-1	TRBD1	.	CASSPLTGGITEAFF	TGTGCCAGCAGCCCGCTGACAGGGGGCATCACTGAAGCTTTCTTT
TRBV11-2	TRBJ1-3	.	.	CASSKDRTYSGNTIYF	TGTGCCAGCAGCAAAGACAGGACGTACTCTGGAAACACCATATATTTT
TRBV7-2	TRBJ1-5	.	.	CASSLRTGGDQPQHF	TGTGCCAGCAGCTTAAGGACTGGAGGCGATCAGCCCCAGCATTTT
TRBV9	TRBJ2-7	TRBD1	.	CARLGGQAYEQYF	TGTGCCAGGTTAGGGGGACAGGCCTACGAGCAGTACTTC
TRBV5-8	TRBJ2-1	TRBD2	.	CASSPEPGLADSYNEQFF	TGTGCCAGCAGCCCCGAACCGGGACTAGCGGACTCCTACAATGAGCAGTTCTTC
TRBV9	TRBJ2-7	TRBD1	once	CASSVGTGGGYEQYF	TGTGCCAGCAGCGTCGGGACAGGGGGAGGGTACGAGCAGTACTTC
TRBV29-1	TRBJ1-2	TRBD1	.	CSVVGQGKRGYTF	TGCAGCGTTGTGGGACAGGGGAAAAGGGGCTACACCTTC
TRBV28	TRBJ1-2	.	.	CASSTTRGVGF	TGTGCCAGCAGTACCACCAGGGGAGTCGGCTTC
TRBV5-1	TRBJ2-1	TRBD2	.	CASSSLTSGGYNEQFF	TGCGCCAGCAGCTCCTTGACTAGCGGGGGCTACAATGAGCAGTTCTTC
TRBV11-2	TRBJ2-3	.	.	CASSSRGGFGPDTQYF	TGTGCCAGCAGCTCAAGAGGGGGATTCGGCCCAGATACGCAGTATTTT
TRBV3-1/TRBV3-2	TRBJ2-7	TRBD2	.	CASSQGAGGREQYF	TGTGCCAGCAGCCAAGGAGCGGGAGGGCGCGAGCAGTACTTC
TRBV27	TRBJ1-6	.	.	CASKLRTEMSSPLHF	TGTGCCAGCAAACTCAGGACAGAGATGAGCTCACCCCTCCACTTT
TRBV20-1	TRBJ2-5	.	.	CSASKGEETQYF	TGCAGTGCTAGTAAGGGAGAAGAGACCCAGTACTTC
TRBV28	TRBJ1-2	.	.	CASRTPGLGYGYTF	TGTGCCAGCAGAACACCGGGTTTGGGCTATGGCTACACCTTC
TRBV7-2	TRBJ1-1	.	.	CASSFWRDTEAFF	TGTGCCAGCAGCTTCTGGAGGGACACTGAAGCTTTCTTT
TRBV4-1	TRBJ1-1	TRBD1	.	CASSQVDRENTEAFF	TGCGCCAGCAGCCAAGTAGACAGGGAGAACACTGAAGCTTTCTTT
TRBV4-2	TRBJ2-7	TRBD1	many	CASSRSPGQGAGEQYF	TGTGCCAGCAGCCGATCACCGGGACAGGGGGCGGGTGAGCAGTACTTC
TRBV9	TRBJ2-1	TRBD2	.	CASSVGISSGRAGSDEQFF	TGTGCCAGCAGCGTAGGAATTTCTAGCGGGAGGGCCGGGAGCGATGAGCAGTTCTTC
TRBV5-1	TRBJ2-3	TRBD1	.	CASSLEQGAVYTQYF	TGCGCCAGCAGCTTGGAACAGGGGGCGGTGTATACGCAGTATTTT
TRBV6-2/TRBV6-3	TRBJ2-7	.	.	CASSSTTPAYEQYF	TGTGCCAGCAGTTCTACTACCCCGGCTTACGAGCAGTACTTC
TRBV11-2	TRBJ2-7	.	few	CASSLSSSVSYEQYF	TGTGCCAGCAGCTTGAGCTCTAGCGTTTCCTACGAGCAGTACTTC
TRBV18	TRBJ2-7	.	.	CASSQGRPYEQYF	TGTGCCAGCTCACAGGGGCGGCCTTACGAGCAGTACTTC
TRBV5-6	TRBJ2-1	TRBD2	.	CASRFSGSYNEQFF	TGTGCCAGCAGATTTAGCGGGTCCTACAATGAGCAGTTCTTC
TRBV19	TRBJ1-6	.	few	CASSPEPRQTGFNSPLHF	TGTGCCAGTAGTCCCGAGCCAAGACAGACCGGCTTTAATTCACCCCTCCACTTT
TRBV2	TRBJ1-4	.	.	CASSEIQGGRGEKLFF	TGTGCCAGCAGTGAAATACAGGGAGGGAGGGGTGAAAAACTGTTTTTT
TRBV24-1	TRBJ2-2	TRBD2	.	CATSPSLAGVSGELFF	TGTGCCACGAGTCCCTCACTAGCGGGAGTGTCCGGGGAGCTGTTTTTT
TRBV13	TRBJ1-1	.	.	CASSISRTGRNTEAFF	TGTGCCAGCAGCATTTCTAGGACGGGGAGGAACACTGAAGCTTTCTTT
TRBV28	TRBJ1-2	TRBD1	.	CASSPGQGWGYTF	TGTGCCAGCAGTCCGGGACAGGGGTGGGGCTACACCTTC
TRBV7-2	TRBJ2-1	.	.	CASSLDLRLGRNEQFF	TGTGCCAGCAGCTTAGATTTAAGACTTGGCAGAAATGAGCAGTTCTTC
TRBV7-2	TRBJ2-5	TRBD2	.	CASSSGLSKETQYF	TGTGCCAGCAGCTCGGGACTATCGAAAGAGACCCAGTACTTC
TRBV18	TRBJ2-1	TRBD2	few	CASSPLARAGRSGSSYNEQFF	TGTGCCAGCTCACCATTGGCAAGGGCAGGGCGTAGCGGGAGCTCCTACAATGAGCAGTTCTTC
TRBV4-1	TRBJ2-5	.	.	CASSQWGGETQYF	TGCGCCAGCAGCCAATGGGGCGGAGAGACCCAGTACTTC
TRBV4-2	TRBJ2-7	TRBD2	once	CASSPLTSSSYEQYF	TGTGCCAGCAGCCCTCTGACTAGCAGCTCCTACGAGCAGTACTTC
TRBV2	TRBJ2-3	.	.	CASSEALGGRTDTQYF	TGTGCCAGCAGTGAAGCGCTTGGTGGGCGCACAGATACGCAGTATTTT
TRBV10-3	TRBJ2-3	TRBD2	once	CAISGGGTEGTDTQYF	TGTGCCATCAGTGGGGGGGGGACGGAGGGCACAGATACGCAGTATTTT
TRBV2	TRBJ1-4	.	.	CASSERQPRGEKLFF	TGTGCCAGCAGTGAGAGACAGCCCCGTGGGGAAAAACTGTTTTTT
TRBV5-1	TRBJ2-5	.	.	CASSLGPSGLANGEETQYF	TGCGCCAGCAGCTTGGGGCCTTCTGGGCTAGCGAATGGTGAAGAGACCCAGTACTTC